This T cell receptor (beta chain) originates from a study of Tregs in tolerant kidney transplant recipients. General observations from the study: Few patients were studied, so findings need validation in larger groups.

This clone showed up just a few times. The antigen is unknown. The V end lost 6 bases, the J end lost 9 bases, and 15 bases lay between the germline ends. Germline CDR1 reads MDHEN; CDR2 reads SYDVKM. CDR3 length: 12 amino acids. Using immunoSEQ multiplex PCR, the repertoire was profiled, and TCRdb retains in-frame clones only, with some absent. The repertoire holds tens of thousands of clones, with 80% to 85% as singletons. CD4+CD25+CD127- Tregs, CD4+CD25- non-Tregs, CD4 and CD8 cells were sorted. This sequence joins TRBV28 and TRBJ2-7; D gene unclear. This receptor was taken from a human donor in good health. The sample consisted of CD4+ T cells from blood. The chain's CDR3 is CASSLVRWGQYF. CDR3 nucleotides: TGTGCCAGCAGCCTGGTTCGGTGGGGGCAGTACTTC.